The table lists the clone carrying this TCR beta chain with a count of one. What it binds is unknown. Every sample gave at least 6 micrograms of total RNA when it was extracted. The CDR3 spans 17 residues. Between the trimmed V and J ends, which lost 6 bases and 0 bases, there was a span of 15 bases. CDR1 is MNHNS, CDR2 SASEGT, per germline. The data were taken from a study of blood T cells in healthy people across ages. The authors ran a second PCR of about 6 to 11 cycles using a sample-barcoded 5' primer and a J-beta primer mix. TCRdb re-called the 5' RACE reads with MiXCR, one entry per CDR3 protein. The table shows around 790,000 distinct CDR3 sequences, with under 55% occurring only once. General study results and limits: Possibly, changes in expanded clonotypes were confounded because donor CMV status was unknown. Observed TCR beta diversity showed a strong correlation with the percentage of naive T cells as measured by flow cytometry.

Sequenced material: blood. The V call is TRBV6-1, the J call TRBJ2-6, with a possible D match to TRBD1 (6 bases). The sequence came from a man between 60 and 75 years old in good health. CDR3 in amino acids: CASRRADSRSGANVLTF. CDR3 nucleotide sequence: TGTGCCAGCAGGCGAGCGGACAGTCGCTCTGGGGCCAACGTCCTGACTTTC.